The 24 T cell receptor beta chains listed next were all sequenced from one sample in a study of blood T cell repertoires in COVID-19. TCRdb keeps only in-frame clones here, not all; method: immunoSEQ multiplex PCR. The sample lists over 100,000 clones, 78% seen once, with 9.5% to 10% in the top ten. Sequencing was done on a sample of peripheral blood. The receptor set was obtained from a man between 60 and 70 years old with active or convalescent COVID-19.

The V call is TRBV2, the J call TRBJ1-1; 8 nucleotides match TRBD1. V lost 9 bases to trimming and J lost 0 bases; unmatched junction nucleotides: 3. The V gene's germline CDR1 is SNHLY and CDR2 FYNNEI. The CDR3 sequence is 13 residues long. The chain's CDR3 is CASDRGLNTEAFF. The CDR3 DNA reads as TGTGCCAGTGACAGGGGATTGAACACTGAAGCTTTCTTT.

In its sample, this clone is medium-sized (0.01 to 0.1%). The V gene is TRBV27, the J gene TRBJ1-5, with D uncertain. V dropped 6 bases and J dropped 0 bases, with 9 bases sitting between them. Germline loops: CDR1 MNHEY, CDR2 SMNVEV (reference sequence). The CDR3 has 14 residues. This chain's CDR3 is CASSPSGSNQPQHF. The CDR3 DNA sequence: TGTGCCAGCAGCCCCAGTGGTAGCAATCAGCCCCAGCATTTT.

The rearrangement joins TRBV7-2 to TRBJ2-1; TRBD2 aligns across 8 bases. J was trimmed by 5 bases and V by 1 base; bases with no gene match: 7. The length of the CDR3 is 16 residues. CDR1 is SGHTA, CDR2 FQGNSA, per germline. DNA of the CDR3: TGTGCCAGCAGCTTAGGTACCGCGGGAGGTAACAATGAGCAGTTCTTC. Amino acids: CASSLGTAGGNNEQFF.

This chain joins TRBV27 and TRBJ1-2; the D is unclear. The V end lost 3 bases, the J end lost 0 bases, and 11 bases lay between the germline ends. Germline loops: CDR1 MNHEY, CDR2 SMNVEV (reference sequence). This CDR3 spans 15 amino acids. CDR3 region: CASSFNDGANYGYTF. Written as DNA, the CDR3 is TGTGCCAGCAGTTTTAACGACGGAGCTAACTATGGCTACACCTTC.

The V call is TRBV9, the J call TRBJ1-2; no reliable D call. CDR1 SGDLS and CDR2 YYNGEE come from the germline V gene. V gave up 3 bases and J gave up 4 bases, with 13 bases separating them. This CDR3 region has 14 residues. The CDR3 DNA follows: TGTGCCAGCAGCGACCCCAACACCGCCTATGGCTACACCTTC. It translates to CASSDPNTAYGYTF.

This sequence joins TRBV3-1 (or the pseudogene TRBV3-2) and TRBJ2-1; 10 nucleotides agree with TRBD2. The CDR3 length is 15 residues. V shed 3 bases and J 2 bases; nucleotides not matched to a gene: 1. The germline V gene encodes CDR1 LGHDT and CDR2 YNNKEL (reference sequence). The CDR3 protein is CASSHLAGAYNEQFF. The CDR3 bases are TGTGCCAGCAGCCACCTAGCGGGGGCCTACAATGAGCAGTTCTTC.

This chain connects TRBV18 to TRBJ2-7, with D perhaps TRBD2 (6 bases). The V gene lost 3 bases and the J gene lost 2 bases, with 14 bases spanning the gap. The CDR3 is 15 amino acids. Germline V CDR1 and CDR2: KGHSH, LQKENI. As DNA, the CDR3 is TGTGCCAGCTCACCCACGGGGGTAGCCGCCTACGAGCAGTACGTC. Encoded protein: CASSPTGVAAYEQYV.

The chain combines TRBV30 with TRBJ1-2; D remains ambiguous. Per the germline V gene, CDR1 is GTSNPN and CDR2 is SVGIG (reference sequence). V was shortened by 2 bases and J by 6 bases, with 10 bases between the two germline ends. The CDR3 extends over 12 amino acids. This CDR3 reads CAWSPTANGYTF. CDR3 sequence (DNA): TGTGCCTGGAGTCCCACAGCTAATGGCTACACCTTC.

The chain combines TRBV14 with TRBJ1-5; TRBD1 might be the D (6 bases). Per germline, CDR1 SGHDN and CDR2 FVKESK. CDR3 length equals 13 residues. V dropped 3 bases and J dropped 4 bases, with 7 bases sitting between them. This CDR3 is CASSQDRNQPQHF. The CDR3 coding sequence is TGTGCCAGCAGCCAGGACAGAAATCAGCCCCAGCATTTT.

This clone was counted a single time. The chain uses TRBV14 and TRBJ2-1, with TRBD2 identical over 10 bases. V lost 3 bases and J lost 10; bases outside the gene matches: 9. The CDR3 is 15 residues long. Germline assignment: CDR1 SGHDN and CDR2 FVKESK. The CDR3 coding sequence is TGTGCCAGCAGCCAGGGACTAGCGCCCCTGCAGGAGCAGTTCTTC. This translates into CASSQGLAPLQEQFF.

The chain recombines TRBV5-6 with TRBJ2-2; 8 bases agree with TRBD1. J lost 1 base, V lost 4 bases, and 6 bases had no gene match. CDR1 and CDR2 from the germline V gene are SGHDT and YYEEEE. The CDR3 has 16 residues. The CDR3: CASSRVGQVNTGELFF. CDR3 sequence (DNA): TGTGCCAGCAGCCGGGTGGGACAGGTGAACACCGGGGAGCTGTTTTTT.

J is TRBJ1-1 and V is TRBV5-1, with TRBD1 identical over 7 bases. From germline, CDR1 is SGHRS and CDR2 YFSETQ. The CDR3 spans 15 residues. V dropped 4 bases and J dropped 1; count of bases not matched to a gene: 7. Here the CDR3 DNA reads TGCGCCAGCAGCCCGACAGGGTCGGGGAACACTGAAGCTTTCTTT. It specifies CASSPTGSGNTEAFF.

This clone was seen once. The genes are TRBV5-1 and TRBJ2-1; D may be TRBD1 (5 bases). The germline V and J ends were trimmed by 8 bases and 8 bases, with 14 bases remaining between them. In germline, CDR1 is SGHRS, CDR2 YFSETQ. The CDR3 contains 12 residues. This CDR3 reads CASTSQGYEQFF. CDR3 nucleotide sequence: TGCGCCAGTACCAGCCAGGGCTATGAGCAGTTCTTC.

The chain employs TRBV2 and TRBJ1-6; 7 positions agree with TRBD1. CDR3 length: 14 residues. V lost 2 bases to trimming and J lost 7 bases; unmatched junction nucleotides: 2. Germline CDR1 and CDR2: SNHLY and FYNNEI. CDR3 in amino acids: CASSEQGGNSPLHF. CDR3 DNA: TGTGCCAGCAGTGAACAGGGGGGAAATTCACCCCTCCACTTT. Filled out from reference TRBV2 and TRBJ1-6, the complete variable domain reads EPEVTQTPSHQVTQMGQEVILRCVPISNHLYFYWYRQILGQKVEFLVSFYNNEISEKSEIFDDQFSVERPDGSNFTLKIRSTKLEDSAMYFCASSEQGGNSPLHFGNGTRLTVT.

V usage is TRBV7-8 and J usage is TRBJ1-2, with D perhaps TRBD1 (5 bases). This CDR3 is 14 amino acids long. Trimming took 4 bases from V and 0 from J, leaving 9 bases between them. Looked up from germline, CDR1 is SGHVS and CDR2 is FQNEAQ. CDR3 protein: CASSSGLSNYGYTF. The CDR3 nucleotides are TGTGCCAGCAGCTCGGGACTGTCTAACTATGGCTACACCTTC.

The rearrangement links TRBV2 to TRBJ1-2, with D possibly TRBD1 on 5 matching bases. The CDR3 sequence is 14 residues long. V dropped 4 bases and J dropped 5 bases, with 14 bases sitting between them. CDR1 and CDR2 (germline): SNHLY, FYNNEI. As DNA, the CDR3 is TGTGCCAGCAGTGTGAAGGGGTCTGGTTATGGCTACACCTTC. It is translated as CASSVKGSGYGYTF.

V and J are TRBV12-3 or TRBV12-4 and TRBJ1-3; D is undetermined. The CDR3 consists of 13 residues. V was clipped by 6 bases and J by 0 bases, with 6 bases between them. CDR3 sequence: CASRAGSGNTIYF. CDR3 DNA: TGTGCCAGCAGAGCGGGCTCTGGAAACACCATATATTTT.

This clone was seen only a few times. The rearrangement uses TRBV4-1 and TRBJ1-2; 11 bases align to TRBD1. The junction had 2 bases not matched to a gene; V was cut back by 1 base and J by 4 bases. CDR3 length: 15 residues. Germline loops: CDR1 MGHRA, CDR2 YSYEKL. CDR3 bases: TGCGCCAGCAGCCAAGGGACAGGGGGCTTCTATGGCTACACCTTC. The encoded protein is CASSQGTGGFYGYTF.

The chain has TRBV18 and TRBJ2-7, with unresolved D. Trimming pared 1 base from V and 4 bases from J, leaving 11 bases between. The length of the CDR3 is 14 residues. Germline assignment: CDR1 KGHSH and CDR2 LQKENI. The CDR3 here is CASSPRQAEYEQYV. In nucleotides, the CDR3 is TGTGCCAGCTCACCACGGCAGGCTGAATACGAGCAGTACGTC.

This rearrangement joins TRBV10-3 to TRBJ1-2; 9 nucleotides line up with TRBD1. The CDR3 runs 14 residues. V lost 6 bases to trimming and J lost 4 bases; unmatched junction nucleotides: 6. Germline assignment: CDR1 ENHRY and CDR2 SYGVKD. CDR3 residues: CAISPGGQGYGYTF. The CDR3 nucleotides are TGTGCCATCAGCCCCGGGGGACAGGGCTATGGCTACACCTTC.

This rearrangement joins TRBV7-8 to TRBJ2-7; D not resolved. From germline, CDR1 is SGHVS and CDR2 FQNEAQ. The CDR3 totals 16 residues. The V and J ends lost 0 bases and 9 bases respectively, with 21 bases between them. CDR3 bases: TGTGCCAGCAGCTTAGCCGTGGGCCGATCACCCTTGCCGCAGTACTTC. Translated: CASSLAVGRSPLPQYF.

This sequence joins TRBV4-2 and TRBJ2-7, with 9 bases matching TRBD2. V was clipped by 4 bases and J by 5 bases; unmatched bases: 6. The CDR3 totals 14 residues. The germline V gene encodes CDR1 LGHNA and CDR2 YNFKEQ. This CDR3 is CASSLQGLANEQYF. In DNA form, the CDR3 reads TGTGCCAGCAGCCTCCAAGGACTAGCGAACGAGCAGTACTTC.

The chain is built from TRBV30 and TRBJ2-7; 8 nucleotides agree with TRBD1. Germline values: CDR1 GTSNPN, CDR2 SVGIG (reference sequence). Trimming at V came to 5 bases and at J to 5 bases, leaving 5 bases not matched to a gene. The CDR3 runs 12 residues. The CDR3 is CAWARGLNEQYF. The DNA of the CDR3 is TGTGCCTGGGCCAGGGGGCTCAACGAGCAGTACTTC. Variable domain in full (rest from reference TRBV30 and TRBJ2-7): SQTIHQWPATLVQPVGSPLSLECTVEGTSNPNLYWYRQAAGRGLQLLFYSVGIGQISSEVPQNLSASRPQDRQFILSSKKLLLSDSGFYLCAWARGLNEQYFGPGTRLTVT.

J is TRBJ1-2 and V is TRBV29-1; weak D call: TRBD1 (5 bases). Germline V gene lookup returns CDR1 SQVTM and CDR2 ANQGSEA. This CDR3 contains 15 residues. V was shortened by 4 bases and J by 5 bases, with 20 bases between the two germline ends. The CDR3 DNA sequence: TGCAGCGTTGTCCGCTCTGCGGGGGTAAAGTATGGCTACACCTTC. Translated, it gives CSVVRSAGVKYGYTF.